Listed below are T cell receptor beta chains from one sample, sequenced in a study of T cells in Graves' hyperthyroidism and ophthalmopathy. TCRdb reprocessed the multiplex PCR reads with MiXCR, giving one entry per CDR3 protein. Of around 300,000 distinct CDR3 sequences listed, 20% to 25% were seen once; the top ten hold about 25%. Sequenced input: blood. These receptors were taken from a middle-aged man with Graves' hyperthyroidism that later progressed to Graves' ophthalmopathy. Each CDR3 is given with its conserved first and last residue. A D gene is named only where the DNA matches it firmly. Size is stated for part of the rows, as once, few or many counts, or as a class when the clone is expanded.

abundance: .
j_gene: TRBJ2-2
v_gene: TRBV20-1
len: 12
d_gene: .
CDR3aa: CSASTSTGELFF
CDR3nt: TGCAGTGCTAGCACAAGCACCGGGGAGCTGTTTTTT

abundance: .
j_gene: TRBJ2-7
v_gene: TRBV20-1
len: 14
d_gene: .
CDR3aa: CSADSGGNRYEQYF
CDR3nt: TGCAGTGCTGACTCAGGAGGGAACCGCTACGAGCAGTACTTC

abundance: many
j_gene: TRBJ2-5
v_gene: TRBV20-1
len: 13
d_gene: .
CDR3aa: CSAQHRVRRTQYF
CDR3nt: TGCAGTGCCCAACACAGGGTTCGACGGACCCAGTACTTC

abundance: many
j_gene: TRBJ2-5
v_gene: TRBV6-5
len: 14
d_gene: .
CDR3aa: CASSYSGIQETQYF
CDR3nt: TGTGCCAGCAGTTATTCCGGGATCCAAGAGACCCAGTACTTC

abundance: many
j_gene: TRBJ2-7
v_gene: TRBV12-3/TRBV12-4
len: 14
d_gene: TRBD1
CDR3aa: CASTPGQGSNEQYF
CDR3nt: TGTGCCAGCACCCCGGGACAGGGGAGCAACGAGCAGTACTTC

abundance: few
j_gene: TRBJ2-5
v_gene: TRBV7-2
len: 14
d_gene: TRBD2
CDR3aa: CASSLIAGGKTQYF
CDR3nt: TGTGCCAGCAGCTTAATAGCGGGTGGGAAGACCCAGTACTTC

abundance: many
j_gene: TRBJ2-5
v_gene: TRBV7-3
len: 15
d_gene: TRBD1
CDR3aa: CASSQGQFFQETQYF
CDR3nt: TGTGCCAGCAGCCAGGGACAGTTTTTCCAAGAGACCCAGTACTTC

abundance: many
j_gene: TRBJ2-7
v_gene: TRBV29-1
len: 14
d_gene: .
CDR3aa: CSVEAPKGSYEQYF
CDR3nt: TGCAGCGTTGAAGCCCCCAAAGGATCCTACGAGCAGTACTTC

abundance: .
j_gene: TRBJ1-3
v_gene: TRBV7-2
len: 18
d_gene: TRBD1
CDR3aa: CASSSAWGQAHSGNTIYF
CDR3nt: TGTGCCAGCAGCTCAGCTTGGGGACAGGCCCACTCTGGAAACACCATATATTTT

abundance: many
j_gene: TRBJ1-3
v_gene: TRBV12-3/TRBV12-4
len: 13
d_gene: TRBD1
CDR3aa: CASSVGQDTTICF
CDR3nt: TGTGCCAGCAGCGTAGGACAGGACACGACCATATGTTTT

abundance: many
j_gene: TRBJ2-7
v_gene: TRBV2
len: 14
d_gene: .
CDR3aa: CASNRQSGPYEQYF
CDR3nt: TGTGCCAGCAACCGACAGAGCGGCCCTTACGAGCAGTACTTC

abundance: .
j_gene: TRBJ1-5
v_gene: TRBV12-3/TRBV12-4
len: 16
d_gene: TRBD1
CDR3aa: CASSLQGAGSNQPQHF
CDR3nt: TGTGCCAGCAGTTTACAGGGGGCTGGAAGCAATCAGCCCCAGCATTTT

abundance: .
j_gene: TRBJ1-1
v_gene: TRBV12-3/TRBV12-4
len: 13
d_gene: .
CDR3aa: CASSLLGANEAFF
CDR3nt: TGTGCCAGCAGTTTATTGGGGGCAAACGAAGCTTTCTTT

abundance: many
j_gene: TRBJ1-2
v_gene: TRBV12-5
len: 14
d_gene: .
CDR3aa: CASGLGNTAYGYTF
CDR3nt: TGTGCTAGTGGTTTGGGAAACACAGCATATGGCTACACCTTC

abundance: many
j_gene: TRBJ1-1
v_gene: TRBV12-3/TRBV12-4
len: 14
d_gene: .
CDR3aa: CASRIGTLVAEAFF
CDR3nt: TGTGCCAGCAGAATAGGGACCCTCGTTGCTGAAGCTTTCTTT

abundance: once
j_gene: TRBJ1-2
v_gene: TRBV7-8
len: 14
d_gene: TRBD1
CDR3aa: CASSPGQGPYGYTF
CDR3nt: TGTGCCAGCAGCCCCGGACAGGGACCCTATGGCTACACCTTC